The rows below give T cell receptor beta chains drawn from one sample of a study of Graves' ophthalmopathy and Graves' hyperthyroidism. TCRdb called the multiplex PCR reads again in MiXCR, with one record for every CDR3 protein. The sample gives around 600,000 distinct CDR3 sequences, more than 40% of which show up once; more than 2.5% is in the top ten. The sample taken for sequencing was peripheral blood. The origin of the receptors is an adult man with Graves' ophthalmopathy. CDR3s include the opening cysteine and the closing phenylalanine or tryptophan. The order of the fields is CDR3 protein, CDR3 DNA, V gene, D gene, clone size, J gene. The D gene is left open where the match is weak. Size values are once, few and many counts, or a class for expanded clones, and some rows have none.

cdr3_aa: CASSEPGQGNTIYF
cdr3_nt: TGTGCCAGCAGCGAACCGGGACAGGGTAACACCATATATTTT
v_call: TRBV9
d_call: TRBD1
clone_size: .
j_call: TRBJ1-3

cdr3_aa: CAISERTGYGYTF
cdr3_nt: TGTGCCATCAGTGAAAGGACAGGCTATGGCTACACCTTC
v_call: TRBV10-3
d_call: TRBD1
clone_size: many
j_call: TRBJ1-2

cdr3_aa: CASNTGQGKETQYF
cdr3_nt: TGTGCCAGTAATACGGGACAGGGGAAAGAGACCCAGTACTTC
v_call: TRBV19
d_call: TRBD1
clone_size: many
j_call: TRBJ2-5

cdr3_aa: CASTPRGKTYNEQFF
cdr3_nt: TGTGCCAGCACTCCCCGGGGCAAAACCTACAATGAGCAGTTCTTC
v_call: TRBV25-1
d_call: .
clone_size: .
j_call: TRBJ2-1

cdr3_aa: CSAKRGPYEQYF
cdr3_nt: TGCAGTGCTAAGAGGGGGCCCTACGAGCAGTACTTC
v_call: TRBV20-1
d_call: TRBD1
clone_size: .
j_call: TRBJ2-7

cdr3_aa: CAIGTQYNSPLHF
cdr3_nt: TGTGCCATCGGAACACAGTATAATTCACCCCTCCACTTT
v_call: TRBV10-3
d_call: .
clone_size: many
j_call: TRBJ1-6

cdr3_aa: CASSVTGRTEAFF
cdr3_nt: TGTGCCAGCAGCGTTACAGGGAGGACTGAAGCTTTCTTT
v_call: TRBV11-1
d_call: .
clone_size: once
j_call: TRBJ1-1

cdr3_aa: CASSYHSNYGYTF
cdr3_nt: TGTGCCAGCAGTTACCACAGCAACTATGGCTACACCTTC
v_call: TRBV6-6
d_call: .
clone_size: .
j_call: TRBJ1-2

cdr3_aa: CSVQGRGYGYTF
cdr3_nt: TGCAGCGTTCAGGGACGTGGTTATGGCTACACCTTC
v_call: TRBV29-1
d_call: .
clone_size: few
j_call: TRBJ1-2

cdr3_aa: CASSLQAPGAGTYEQYF
cdr3_nt: TGTGCCAGCAGCCTACAGGCCCCAGGGGCAGGCACCTACGAGCAGTACTTC
v_call: TRBV7-3
d_call: .
clone_size: few
j_call: TRBJ2-7

cdr3_aa: CSVEPGRRTEAFF
cdr3_nt: TGCAGCGTTGAACCGGGGAGGAGGACTGAAGCTTTCTTT
v_call: TRBV29-1
d_call: .
clone_size: many
j_call: TRBJ1-1

cdr3_aa: CASTPAGNVVEQYF
cdr3_nt: TGTGCCAGCACCCCGGCTGGGAATGTTGTCGAGCAGTACTTC
v_call: TRBV3-1
d_call: .
clone_size: few
j_call: TRBJ2-7

cdr3_aa: CASMVLGEPYEQYF
cdr3_nt: TGCGCCAGCATGGTGTTGGGAGAACCCTACGAGCAGTACTTC
v_call: TRBV10-2
d_call: .
clone_size: once
j_call: TRBJ2-7

cdr3_aa: CATSRVGQGAYEQYF
cdr3_nt: TGTGCCACCAGCAGAGTAGGACAGGGGGCATACGAGCAGTACTTC
v_call: TRBV15
d_call: TRBD1
clone_size: many
j_call: TRBJ2-7

cdr3_aa: CASSLGAHYGYTF
cdr3_nt: TGTGCCAGCAGCTTAGGTGCCCACTATGGCTACACCTTC
v_call: TRBV7-9
d_call: .
clone_size: many
j_call: TRBJ1-2

cdr3_aa: CASSSGGEIDNEKLFF
cdr3_nt: TGTGCCAGCAGTTCGGGGGGCGAAATTGATAATGAAAAACTGTTTTTT
v_call: TRBV25-1
d_call: .
clone_size: .
j_call: TRBJ1-4

cdr3_aa: CASSWTGPTGELFF
cdr3_nt: TGCGCCAGCAGCTGGACGGGACCCACCGGGGAGCTGTTTTTT
v_call: TRBV5-1
d_call: .
clone_size: many
j_call: TRBJ2-2

cdr3_aa: CASKAGGNTIYF
cdr3_nt: TGTGCCAGCAAAGCCGGTGGAAACACCATATATTTT
v_call: TRBV2
d_call: .
clone_size: many
j_call: TRBJ1-3

cdr3_aa: CASSLVSGRADEQYF
cdr3_nt: TGCGCCAGCAGCTTGGTTAGCGGGAGGGCCGACGAGCAGTACTTC
v_call: TRBV5-1
d_call: TRBD2
clone_size: few
j_call: TRBJ2-7

cdr3_aa: CASSVGEVTSGNTIYF
cdr3_nt: TGTGCCAGCAGCGTGGGCGAGGTTACCTCTGGAAACACCATATATTTT
v_call: TRBV7-8
d_call: .
clone_size: once
j_call: TRBJ1-3